These 30 T cell receptor beta chains were sequenced from one sample in a study of shared clonotypes between healthy human individuals. Clones were sequenced by immunoSEQ multiplex PCR, and TCRdb holds only the in-frame ones, with some missing. The data show approximately 2.5 million clones, 93% seen once. Sequencing input: naive CD4+ T cells from PBMCs. Specified subset: CD45RA+ positively selected. The receptor set was obtained from a man between 18 and 29 years old in good health. Some clones in this sample may be carry-over from other donors' samples.

The chain links TRBV9 to TRBJ2-3; D gene uncertain. The length of the CDR3 is 12 residues. CDR1 SGDLS and CDR2 YYNGEE come from the germline V gene. V gave up 6 bases and J gave up 2 bases, with 7 bases separating them. CDR3 nucleotide sequence: TGTGCCAGCAAACCCTTCACAGATACGCAGTATTTT. This encodes CASKPFTDTQYF.

This chain connects TRBV5-1 to TRBJ2-3; no clear D. The CDR3 is 14 residues long. Germline values: CDR1 SGHRS, CDR2 YFSETQ. The V and J ends lost 5 bases and 4 bases respectively, with 14 bases between them. The chain's CDR3 is CASRVFEGADTQYF. The CDR3 DNA reads as TGCGCCAGCAGGGTTTTTGAAGGCGCAGATACGCAGTATTTT.

CDR3 loop: CASSITQGRRDNQPQHF. DNA for the CDR3: TGTGCCAGTAGTATTACTCAGGGTCGGCGTGACAATCAGCCCCAGCATTTT. This rearrangement joins TRBV19 to TRBJ1-5; possibly TRBD1 for D (5 bases). CDR3 length: 17 amino acids. V lost 3 bases and J lost 3, with 18 bases in between. The germline CDR1 and CDR2 sequences are LNHDA and SQIVND (reference sequence). Filled out from reference TRBV19 and TRBJ1-5, the complete variable domain reads DGGITQSPKYLFRKEGQNVTLSCEQNLNHDAMYWYRQDPGQGLRLIYYSQIVNDFQKGDIAEGYSVSREKKESFPLTVTSAQKNPTAFYLCASSITQGRRDNQPQHFGDGTRLSIL.

In the case of this clone: In the same sample, other DNA sequences code for this CDR3. This chain links TRBV2 with TRBJ2-7; no reliable D call. This CDR3 region has 11 residues. V dropped 6 bases and J dropped 0 bases, with 3 bases sitting between them. Germline CDR1 SNHLY, CDR2 FYNNEI. CDR3 amino acids: CASSSSYEQYF. CDR3 nucleotide sequence: TGTGCCAGCAGCAGCTCCTACGAGCAGTACTTC.

The V and J genes are TRBV10-3 and TRBJ2-7, with 7 bases aligning to TRBD2. V dropped 6 bases and J dropped 0; count of bases not matched to a gene: 11. CDR3 length equals 16 residues. Germline V gives CDR1 ENHRY, CDR2 SYGVKD. The CDR3 spells CAISKSRGGSSYEQYF. DNA of the CDR3: TGTGCCATCAGCAAGAGTCGAGGCGGGAGCTCCTACGAGCAGTACTTC.

The rearrangement joins TRBV5-1 to TRBJ1-2; D is perhaps TRBD1 (5 bases). Trimming pared 1 base from V and 8 bases from J, leaving 12 bases between. Germline V lookup: CDR1 SGHRS, CDR2 YFSETQ. The CDR3 is made up of 13 amino acids. This CDR3 is CASSLQGLQGYTF. CDR3 DNA sequence: TGCGCCAGCAGCTTGCAGGGACTTCAGGGCTACACCTTC.

The chain combines TRBV28 with TRBJ2-1; the match to TRBD1 covers 7 bases. The germline CDR1 and CDR2 sequences are MDHEN and SYDVKM. V was pared by 7 bases and J by 5 bases, with 5 bases of the junction left unmatched. The CDR3 totals 13 residues. CDR3 bases: TGTGCCAGCACCACCAGGGGGAACAATGAGCAGTTCTTC. Translating it yields CASTTRGNNEQFF.

V and J are TRBV7-6 and TRBJ2-1, with 10 nucleotides matching TRBD2. CDR3 length equals 17 residues. V was clipped by 7 bases and J by 7 bases; unmatched bases: 16. Looked up from germline, CDR1 is SGHVS and CDR2 is FNYEAQ. The CDR3 sequence is CASNLVAGGSGRNEQFF. Written as DNA, the CDR3 is TGTGCCAGCAACCTAGTAGCGGGAGGTTCAGGTCGGAATGAGCAGTTCTTC. Complete variable domain (other parts from reference TRBV7-6 and TRBJ2-1): GAGVSQSPRYKVTKRGQDVALRCDPISGHVSLYWYRQALGQGPEFLTYFNYEAQQDKSGLPNDRFSAERPEGSISTLTIQRTEQRDSAMYRCASNLVAGGSGRNEQFFGPGTRLTVL.

The CDR3 nucleotides are TGTGCCAGTAGTGTATACAGGGAGTACTCCTACAATGAGCAGTTCTTC. As protein: CASSVYREYSYNEQFF. The V gene is TRBV19, the J gene TRBJ2-1; D is possibly TRBD1 (6 bases). Germline CDR1 and CDR2: LNHDA and SQIVND (reference sequence). Trimming took 5 bases from V and 0 from J, leaving 14 bases between them. This CDR3 is 16 amino acids long.

The V call is TRBV20-1, the J call TRBJ1-2; D remains ambiguous. The CDR3 spans 11 residues. The germline V gene has CDR1 DFQATT and CDR2 SNEGSKA (reference sequence). V was pared by 6 bases and J by 7 bases, with 12 bases between. The chain's CDR3 is CSAREDVGYTF. For the CDR3, the DNA is TGCAGTGCACGAGAGGACGTTGGCTACACCTTC.

This chain uses TRBV28 with TRBJ1-3, with D possibly matching TRBD1 (5 bases). The CDR3 extends over 18 amino acids. V lost 7 bases and J 4 bases, leaving 26 bases between the germline ends. Germline assignment: CDR1 MDHEN and CDR2 SYDVKM. This CDR3 reads CASMLRGGRWSLGNTIYF. The CDR3 DNA reads as TGTGCCAGCATGCTCCGGGGGGGGAGATGGAGTCTAGGAAACACCATATATTTT. Supplemented by reference TRBV28 and TRBJ1-3, the full variable domain reads DVKVTQSSRYLVKRTGEKVFLECVQDMDHENMFWYRQDPGLGLRLIYFSYDVKMKEKGDIPEGYSVSREKKERFSLILESASTNQTSMYLCASMLRGGRWSLGNTIYFGEGSWLTVV.

This clone came up a few times. DNA of the CDR3: TGTGCCAGCATTTATCAACAGGTGGCGGATGGGGCTTTCTTT. Protein: CASIYQQVADGAFF. The genes are TRBV2 and TRBJ1-1; TRBD1 might be the D (5 bases). CDR1 SNHLY and CDR2 FYNNEI come from the germline V gene. CDR3 length: 14 amino acids. V was cut by 7 bases and J by 11 bases, with 23 bases left in between.

This chain connects TRBV13 to TRBJ2-5; 8 bases fit TRBD1. Per the germline V gene, CDR1 is PRHDT and CDR2 is FYEKMQ (reference sequence). This CDR3 is 14 amino acids long. J lost 4 bases, V lost 3 bases, and 4 bases had no gene match. CDR3 nucleotides: TGTGCCAGCAGCTTCCAGGGGGCGGGAGAGACCCAGTACTTC. Translated: CASSFQGAGETQYF.

This rearrangement joins TRBV18 to TRBJ2-2; D is possibly TRBD1 or TRBD2 (5 bases each). The V end was cut by 3 bases, the J end by 0 bases, with 11 bases between. The germline V gene encodes CDR1 KGHSH and CDR2 LQKENI. The CDR3 runs to 16 residues. The CDR3 protein is CASSPQPGPNTGELFF. CDR3 in DNA: TGTGCCAGCTCACCCCAACCGGGGCCGAACACCGGGGAGCTGTTTTTT.

The chain recombines TRBV28 with TRBJ1-1; D possibly corresponds to TRBD1 (6 bases). Germline-derived CDR1 and CDR2 are MDHEN and SYDVKM. The CDR3 loop spans 18 amino acids. Trimming shortened V by 4 bases and J by 8 bases, and 29 bases separated the two germline ends. The CDR3 region has the DNA TGTGCCAGCAGTTCCCCATCCTTCCCCGGGACCCCGGGGGGCGAAGCTTTCTTT. This sequence encodes CASSSPSFPGTPGGEAFF.

V is TRBV7-2 and J is TRBJ2-4, with a possible D match to TRBD1 (5 bases). The V and J ends lost 0 bases and 5 bases respectively, with 8 bases between them. This CDR3 has 14 amino acids. In germline, CDR1 is SGHTA, CDR2 FQGNSA. The CDR3 loop reads CASSLAGHQNIQYF. The CDR3 DNA reads as TGTGCCAGCAGCTTAGCGGGGCACCAAAACATTCAGTACTTC. Combining the CDR3 with reference TRBV7-2 and TRBJ2-4 gives the whole variable domain GAGVSQSPSNKVTEKGKDVELRCDPISGHTALYWYRQSLGQGLEFLIYFQGNSAPDKSGLPSDRFSAERTGGSVSTLTIQRTQQEDSAVYLCASSLAGHQNIQYFGAGTRLSVL.

The rearrangement uses TRBV29-1 and TRBJ2-7; a possible D gene is TRBD1 (6 bases). The CDR3 sequence is 13 residues long. In germline, CDR1 is SQVTM, CDR2 ANQGSEA. Trimming removed 6 bases at V and 1 base at J, with 13 bases between. CDR3 bases: TGCAGCGTGGGACATTTGAATTCCTACGAGCAGTACTTC. Translation: CSVGHLNSYEQYF.

V is TRBV4-1 and J is TRBJ1-2, with no clear D. V was cut by 1 base and J by 5 bases, with 8 bases left in between. The CDR3 consists of 13 residues. Germline-derived CDR1 and CDR2 are MGHRA and YSYEKL. The CDR3 DNA reads as TGCGCCAGCAGCCAAGTCGGAGAGTATGGCTACACCTTC. It yields the protein CASSQVGEYGYTF.

This chain links TRBV7-9 with TRBJ2-3; D might be TRBD1 (5 bases). V dropped 5 bases and J dropped 4 bases, with 16 bases sitting between them. This CDR3 has 15 amino acids. Germline lookup yields CDR1 SEHNR and CDR2 FQNEAQ (reference sequence). CDR3 sequence: CASSGRGSRADTQYF. CDR3 nucleotide sequence: TGTGCCAGCAGCGGAAGGGGTTCCCGGGCAGATACGCAGTATTTT.

The chain couples TRBV14 to TRBJ2-5; D uncertain. Trimming removed 2 bases at V and 1 base at J, with 5 bases between. Germline CDR1 SGHDN, CDR2 FVKESK. CDR3 length: 13 amino acids. The CDR3 sequence: CASSQNTQETQYF. The CDR3 DNA reads as TGTGCCAGCAGCCAAAATACCCAAGAGACCCAGTACTTC.

V usage is TRBV28 and J usage is TRBJ1-5; D ambiguous. Per the germline V gene, CDR1 is MDHEN and CDR2 is SYDVKM. This CDR3 has 16 residues. V lost 6 bases to trimming and J lost 6 bases, with 21 bases between them. The CDR3 DNA follows: TGTGCCAGCAGGTCCTGGACTTCCGGCCACCGTCAGCCCCAGCATTTT. It translates to CASRSWTSGHRQPQHF.

The chain combines TRBV28 with TRBJ2-7; weak D call: TRBD1 (5 bases). CDR1 and CDR2 from the germline V gene are MDHEN and SYDVKM. CDR3 length equals 14 residues. V lost 1 base and J lost 3, with 10 bases in between. This CDR3 reads CASSLYAGLYEQYF. CDR3 nucleotide sequence: TGTGCCAGCAGTTTATATGCAGGGCTCTACGAGCAGTACTTC.

The V gene is TRBV9, the J gene TRBJ2-7; D perhaps matches TRBD2 (5 bases). V lost 4 bases and J lost 0, with 14 bases in between. The CDR3 is 15 amino acids. The germline CDR1 and CDR2 sequences are SGDLS and YYNGEE. This chain's CDR3 is CASSSEGAASYEQYF. The DNA of the CDR3 is TGTGCCAGCAGCTCAGAGGGAGCCGCCTCCTACGAGCAGTACTTC.

As regards this clone: The same CDR3 is also encoded by other DNA sequences in this sample. V usage is TRBV12-5 and J usage is TRBJ2-2; D gene ambiguous. The CDR3 consists of 13 residues. CDR1 and CDR2 from the germline V gene are LGHNT and FRNRAP. V was cut by 6 bases and J by 2 bases, with 7 bases left in between. The CDR3 is CASGLSNTGELFF. CDR3 nucleotide sequence: TGTGCTAGTGGCCTCAGTAACACCGGGGAGCTGTTTTTT.

The chain uses TRBV7-3 and TRBJ2-7; 7 bases are a match to TRBD2. V shed 5 bases and J 3 bases; nucleotides not matched to a gene: 4. Germline V gene sequence: CDR1 SGHTA, CDR2 FQGTGA. CDR3 length equals 13 residues. CDR3 in DNA: TGTGCCAGCAGCCGCGGGACTAACTACGAGCAGTACTTC. Residues: CASSRGTNYEQYF.

The J gene is TRBJ1-1, the V gene TRBV19, with 7 bases lining up with TRBD1. CDR3 length equals 14 residues. Germline values: CDR1 LNHDA, CDR2 SQIVND (reference sequence). V lost 6 bases, J lost 0 bases, and 4 bases stayed unmatched. The CDR3 nucleotides are TGTGCCAGTAGACGACAGGGTATGAACACTGAAGCTTTCTTT. It encodes CASRRQGMNTEAFF.

For this clone: The identical CDR3 is also encoded by other nucleotide sequences in the sample. The chain joins TRBV5-1 to TRBJ1-2; D not certain. CDR1 and CDR2 (germline): SGHRS, YFSETQ. Trimming stripped 3 bases from V and 2 bases from J, with 8 bases between. The CDR3 covers 13 residues. The CDR3 DNA sequence: TGCGCCAGCAGCTCAGGTACGAACTATGGCTACACCTTC. Translating it yields CASSSGTNYGYTF.

This sequence joins TRBV6-1 and TRBJ2-7; D gene ambiguous. V was clipped by 1 base and J by 7 bases, with 11 bases between them. Germline loops: CDR1 MNHNS, CDR2 SASEGT. The CDR3 has 13 amino acids. The chain's CDR3 is CASSEGLHREQYF. In DNA, the CDR3 is TGTGCCAGCAGTGAAGGGCTTCACCGTGAGCAGTACTTC.

The rearrangement joins TRBV7-6 to TRBJ2-2; D gene ambiguous. The CDR3 sequence is 14 residues long. Trimming left V 1 base short and J 7 bases short, with 10 bases between. Germline V lookup: CDR1 SGHVS, CDR2 FNYEAQ. In nucleotides, the CDR3 is TGTGCCAGCAGCTTAGTTCGAGGAATCGGGGAGCTGTTTTTT. It encodes CASSLVRGIGELFF.

A remark on this clone: Within the sample, other DNA sequences also encode this same CDR3. CDR3 residues: CASGLVGAETQYF. The CDR3 nucleotides are TGTGCTAGTGGTTTGGTCGGGGCCGAGACCCAGTACTTC. The chain links TRBV12-5 to TRBJ2-5; D tentatively reads TRBD1 or TRBD2 (5 bases each). The CDR3 consists of 13 residues. Germline assignment: CDR1 LGHNT and CDR2 FRNRAP. V lost 0 bases to trimming and J lost 5 bases, with 7 bases between them.